This is a list of T cell receptor beta chains from one sample in a study of blood T cell repertoires in COVID-19. The data were produced by immunoSEQ multiplex PCR, yet TCRdb's version contains in-frame clones alone and is incomplete. This table holds 140,000 to 150,000 clones, roughly 84% found once. What was sequenced was peripheral blood. These receptors all come from a man aged 60 to 69 with active or convalescent COVID-19. Each CDR3 is given with its conserved first and last residue. A D gene is named only where the DNA matches it firmly. Size is omitted from some rows. Given values are once, few, many or a class for expanded clones.

J | V | size | D | CDR3 | DNA
TRBJ1-1 | TRBV3-1/TRBV3-2 | - | TRBD1 | CASSQETGATTEAFF | TGTGCCAGCAGCCAAGAAACAGGGGCAACCACTGAAGCTTTCTTT
TRBJ2-7 | TRBV6-5 | - | TRBD1 | CASSYSGQTYEQYF | TGTGCCAGCAGTTACTCGGGACAGACCTACGAGCAGTACTTC
TRBJ1-3 | TRBV2 | - | - | CASSEFYSNSGNTIYF | TGTGCCAGCAGTGAATTCTACAGCAACTCTGGAAACACCATATATTTT
TRBJ1-1 | TRBV2 | - | - | CASSQDRLMNTEAFF | TGTGCCAGCAGCCAGGACAGACTCATGAACACTGAAGCTTTCTTT
TRBJ2-3 | TRBV7-2 | few | - | CATIFGGTDTQYF | TGTGCCACCATCTTCGGCGGGACAGATACGCAGTATTTT
TRBJ1-5 | TRBV12-3/TRBV12-4 | - | - | CASSPTVNQPQHF | TGTGCCAGCAGTCCCACAGTAAATCAGCCCCAGCATTTT
TRBJ1-5 | TRBV10-1 | - | TRBD1 | CASSRDSSNQPQHF | TGCGCCAGCAGCCGGGACAGTAGCAATCAGCCCCAGCATTTT
TRBJ1-2 | TRBV10-3 | - | - | CAIRRTEVYNYGYTF | TGTGCCATCAGACGGACAGAAGTCTATAACTATGGCTACACCTTC
TRBJ2-1 | TRBV2 | - | - | CASSEAGLGLAKYNEQFF | TGTGCCAGCAGTGAAGCCGGGTTGGGGCTAGCGAAGTACAATGAGCAGTTCTTC
TRBJ2-5 | TRBV7-2 | - | TRBD2 | CASSFPIAGVETQYF | TGTGCCAGCAGCTTCCCAATAGCGGGAGTGGAGACCCAGTACTTC